The rows below give T cell receptor beta chains drawn from one sample of a study of CD8 T cells in ankylosing spondylitis. A single record per CDR3 protein comes from TCRdb applying MiXCR to the 5' RACE reads. The sample lists about 250,000 distinct CDR3 sequences, roughly 32% occurring once. Sample: blood, either unsorted or a sorted T cell fraction (not recorded which). The receptors originated from a male donor with ankylosing spondylitis or in good health (not recorded which). CDR3s include the opening cysteine and the closing phenylalanine or tryptophan. D genes are given only for firm matches. A clone size is listed for some rows: how often the clone was seen (once, few, many), or a class if it is expanded.

TRBD1,NA,TRBV29-1,TRBJ2-7,14,CSVGVGTVLYEQYF,TGCAGCGTTGGGGTTGGGACAGTACTCTACGAGCAGTACTTC
NA,NA,TRBV7-2,TRBJ1-5,13,CASSLVRNQPQHF,TGTGCCAGCAGCTTAGTCCGCAATCAGCCCCAGCATTTT
NA,few,TRBV6-5,TRBJ2-7,14,CASSYGIKNYEQYF,TGTGCCAGCAGTTACGGCATCAAGAACTACGAGCAGTACTTC
NA,NA,TRBV6-1,TRBJ1-1,15,CASSPRDWGDTEAFF,TGTGCCAGCAGCCCCCGGGACTGGGGGGACACTGAAGCTTTCTTT
TRBD1,NA,TRBV11-1,TRBJ1-1,18,CASGMAGTGGERNTEAFF,TGTGCCAGCGGGATGGCGGGGACAGGGGGAGAAAGGAACACTGAAGCTTTCTTT
TRBD2,NA,TRBV15,TRBJ2-3,15,CATSRAGGSTDTQYF,TGTGCCACCAGCAGAGCGGGGGGAAGCACAGATACGCAGTATTTT
NA,few,TRBV29-1,TRBJ2-1,12,CSVEDYYNEQFF,TGCAGCGTTGAAGATTATTACAATGAGCAGTTCTTC
NA,NA,TRBV10-3,TRBJ2-7,14,CAISDPGRIAGQYF,TGTGCCATCAGTGACCCGGGAAGAATTGCAGGGCAGTACTTC
NA,NA,TRBV12-3/TRBV12-4,TRBJ2-5,15,CASSLRGLPQETQYF,TGTGCCAGCAGTTTACGGGGGTTGCCCCAAGAGACCCAGTACTTC
TRBD2,NA,TRBV28,TRBJ2-7,14,CASSEAGGLGEQYF,TGTGCCAGCAGTGAAGCGGGGGGGCTGGGCGAGCAGTACTTC
NA,NA,TRBV15,TRBJ2-7,13,CATGEGMDHEQYF,TGTGCCACCGGAGAGGGGATGGACCACGAGCAGTACTTC
TRBD1,NA,TRBV12-3/TRBV12-4,TRBJ2-7,13,CASSSDRAYEQYF,TGTGCCAGCAGTTCGGACAGGGCGTACGAGCAGTACTTC
NA,NA,TRBV12-3/TRBV12-4,TRBJ1-6,14,CASSFEGSYSPLHF,TGTGCCAGCAGTTTTGAGGGGTCGTATTCACCCCTCCACTTT
NA,few,TRBV20-1,TRBJ2-3,15,CSASPGRGNADTQYF,TGCAGTGCTTCCCCCGGCCGGGGGAACGCAGATACGCAGTATTTT
TRBD1,NA,TRBV27,TRBJ1-6,16,CASSLGQGGGNSPLHF,TGTGCCAGCAGCCTTGGACAGGGCGGAGGTAATTCACCCCTCCACTTT
TRBD1,NA,TRBV6-5,TRBJ2-4,15,CASSYDREAKNIQYF,TGTGCCAGCAGCTACGACAGGGAAGCCAAAAACATTCAGTACTTC